This is a list of T cell receptor beta chains from one sample in a study of blood T cell repertoires in COVID-19. Libraries were prepared by immunoSEQ multiplex PCR; TCRdb keeps only in-frame clonotypes and omits some of them. The sample has 350,000 or so clones; more than 70% are singletons. The sample taken for sequencing was peripheral blood. The receptors were sampled from a woman in her sixties or seventies with COVID-19, enrolled during active disease. Both conserved end residues are part of each CDR3. The D gene is left open where the match is weak. Some rows mark clone size as missing; the rest say once, few, many or name a class of expanded clone.

clone size,D gene,J gene,V gene,CDR3 DNA,CDR3 protein
.,TRBD1,TRBJ1-3,TRBV15,TGTGCCACCAGCAGGGGGACAGGGGTGATTGGAAACACCATATATTTT,CATSRGTGVIGNTIYF
.,.,TRBJ1-6,TRBV28,TGTGCCAGCATTAACTCCGGGCGGGGTTCACCCCTCCACTTT,CASINSGRGSPLHF
.,TRBD2,TRBJ2-7,TRBV7-7,TGTGCCAGCAGCTCCCGGGGAGGGGATGAGCAGTACTTC,CASSSRGGDEQYF
.,TRBD1,TRBJ1-2,TRBV28,TGTGCCAGCCTGACAGGGGGAGGAGGCTACACCTTC,CASLTGGGGYTF
.,TRBD1,TRBJ1-5,TRBV19,TGTGCCAGTAGTATGGACCGGGACAGACAAAATCAGCCCCAGCATTTT,CASSMDRDRQNQPQHF
.,TRBD1,TRBJ1-2,TRBV7-9,TGTGCCAGCAGTCTTAGTGGGGGACAGCTCTATGGCTACACCTTC,CASSLSGGQLYGYTF
.,TRBD1,TRBJ2-7,TRBV6-6,TGTGCCAGCAGTTACAAGGGACAGGGGGCAGGGAAAGAGCAGTACTTC,CASSYKGQGAGKEQYF
.,TRBD1,TRBJ1-1,TRBV5-1,TGCGCCAGCAGCCCCATCAGGGGGCCCAACACTGAAGCTTTCTTT,CASSPIRGPNTEAFF
.,TRBD2,TRBJ2-3,TRBV18,TGTGCCAGCTCACCACCGGGCAGACTAGCTTCTAGCACAGATACGCAGTATTTT,CASSPPGRLASSTDTQYF
.,.,TRBJ2-5,TRBV28,TGTGCCAGCAGTTTAGAGGACAGAGAGACCCAGTACTTC,CASSLEDRETQYF
.,TRBD1,TRBJ1-2,TRBV7-3,TGTGCCAGCGGCGGGACAGGGCCTCCTAACTATGGCTACACCTTC,CASGGTGPPNYGYTF
.,.,TRBJ1-5,TRBV12-3/TRBV12-4,TGTGCCAGCAGCCGGACAGTGGACCAGCCCCAGCATTTT,CASSRTVDQPQHF
.,TRBD1,TRBJ1-6,TRBV5-5,TGTGCCAGCAGCACTGGGACAGGGCCTCGTAATTCACCCCTCCACTTT,CASSTGTGPRNSPLHF
.,.,TRBJ1-1,TRBV10-1,TGCGCCAGCAGTGAGATTCCGGGACATACTGAAGCTTTCTTT,CASSEIPGHTEAFF
.,TRBD1,TRBJ2-5,TRBV7-9,TGTGCCAGCAGCTTAGAGTATGGACAGGGTACCGAGACCCAGTACTTC,CASSLEYGQGTETQYF
.,.,TRBJ1-2,TRBV29-1,TGCAGCGCAACCAGTGTTGTAGGACAGAGAAACTATGGCTACACCTTC,CSATSVVGQRNYGYTF
few,.,TRBJ2-5,TRBV7-3,TGTGCCAGCAGCTCCTCAGGGAAAGAGACCCAGTACTTC,CASSSSGKETQYF
.,TRBD1,TRBJ1-2,TRBV19,TGTGCCAGTAGCATGCTCGGACAGGGTAATAGTGGCTACACCTTC,CASSMLGQGNSGYTF
.,.,TRBJ1-5,TRBV27,TGTGCCAGCAGTTATGGGCCTAATCAGCCCCAGCATTTT,CASSYGPNQPQHF
.,.,TRBJ1-2,TRBV7-3,TGTGCCAGCAGCTTAGGTTCGGGGGGAAGCTATGGCTACACCTTC,CASSLGSGGSYGYTF
.,.,TRBJ2-5,TRBV3-1/TRBV3-2,TGTGCCAGCAGCCAACAGGGGGGTCAAGAGACCCAGTACTTC,CASSQQGGQETQYF
.,.,TRBJ2-2,TRBV7-9,TGTGCCAGCTATATGAACAGGGACACCGGGGAGCTGTTTTTT,CASYMNRDTGELFF
few,.,TRBJ2-2,TRBV6-6,TGTGCCAGCAGCCCACCAACAGGGAACACCGGGGAGCTGTTTTTT,CASSPPTGNTGELFF
.,.,TRBJ1-1,TRBV5-4,TGTGCCAGCAGCTGGAGGGGAGGGGGGAGGACTGAAGCTTTCTTT,CASSWRGGGRTEAFF
.,.,TRBJ1-6,TRBV3-1/TRBV3-2,TGTGCCAGCAGCCCGAGAAGTATCTCCTATAATTCACCCCTCCACTTT,CASSPRSISYNSPLHF
.,TRBD1,TRBJ1-2,TRBV5-6,TGTGCCAGCAGCTGGGGGACAGACTATGGCTACACCTTC,CASSWGTDYGYTF
.,TRBD1,TRBJ1-4,TRBV5-3,TGTGCCAGAAGCGTACCTGGGACAGACGCAACTAATGAAAAACTGTTTTTT,CARSVPGTDATNEKLFF
once,.,TRBJ2-3,TRBV4-1,TGCGCCAGCAGCCAGTCCCGACAGCCTGACGGTGATACGCAGTATTTT,CASSQSRQPDGDTQYF
.,.,TRBJ1-3,TRBV28,TGTGCCAGCAGTCCGATTTGGACACTCTCTGGAAACACCATATATTTT,CASSPIWTLSGNTIYF
.,TRBD2,TRBJ2-1,TRBV19,TGTGCCAGTACCTTAATAGCGGGGGGTGGCAATGAGCAGTTCTTC,CASTLIAGGGNEQFF
.,TRBD1,TRBJ1-1,TRBV5-1,TGCGCCAGCAGCCATCAGGGACAGGGTAGCACTGAAGCTTTCTTT,CASSHQGQGSTEAFF
.,.,TRBJ1-1,TRBV2,TGTGCCAGCAGTGAAGCGCTTAGCAGGGGTGGCACTGAAGCTTTCTTT,CASSEALSRGGTEAFF
.,.,TRBJ1-1,TRBV6-5,TGTGCCAGCGGAAGAGTGGGAGGCACTGAAGCTTTCTTT,CASGRVGGTEAFF
.,TRBD2,TRBJ2-1,TRBV7-3,TGTGCCAGCAGCCCGGAGTGGGGTTCTAGCGGGGGAGGTGAGCAGTTCTTC,CASSPEWGSSGGGEQFF
.,.,TRBJ1-4,TRBV6-1,TGTGCCAGCAGTGAAGTCGATTTGGCAGAAACTAATGAAAAACTGTTTTTT,CASSEVDLAETNEKLFF
once,TRBD1,TRBJ1-3,TRBV2,TGTGCCAGCAGGAGGGGGACAGCTGGAAACACCATATATTTT,CASRRGTAGNTIYF